This paragraph covers one T cell receptor (beta chain) sequence. What this receptor recognizes is not known. Within one base of it there is no much larger clone, and no base qualities were kept. CDR1 and CDR2 were assigned from the germline V gene as MNHEY and SVGAGI. Inclusive of the bounding cysteine and phenylalanine, the CDR3 is 11 residues long. Only CDR3 DNA remains: 33 bases, in frame from the first base. The donors were included in the validation cohort of 130 or so subjects, a group kept apart from the roughly 670-subject first cohort. Libraries were built with the immunoSEQ multiplex PCR assay. Under the source paper's analysis protocol: A statistical classification framework was built for diagnosing cytomegalovirus status from the catalog of TCR beta chain sequences. The table comes from immuneACCESS by way of TCRdb, which keeps in-frame sequences with V and J called. Part of the clones is missing from these tables; in studies checked, under half for an unresolved V gene and the rest for unknown reasons. V and J calls and clone size are given by that table; D and trimming were obtained from the DNA. This sample lists roughly 65,000 clones; about 90% were detected once. The ten largest clones represent 2.5% to 4% of the sample.

The data belong to a study of cytomegalovirus exposure and HLA in healthy donors (dated by TCRdb to 2016 to 2017). General notes on the study: According to a later analysis, one platform produced both the approximately 110 validation repertoires and the 666 repertoires of the first cohort. A separate validation cohort of roughly 110 different subjects was used in addition to the 666-subject first cohort. To predict cytomegalovirus infection status, the study brought together high-throughput TCR immunosequencing, statistical association of individual TCRs with disease status, and machine learning. The study was designed to test whether signatures of past pathogen exposure could be identified by cataloging public T cell receptors.

What the research found in general, with its limitations: A later analysis lacked HLA typing for the validation cohort, so it scored co-occurrence in that cohort across all 120 repertoires. Across donors, most TCR sequences were observed very rarely, whereas some public TCRs were present in many individuals. The study gave a list of 150 to 200 TCR beta chains associated with cytomegalovirus. Cytomegalovirus status was reported to be diagnosed by the classifier with high specificity and sensitivity in both the original and validation cohorts. A later analysis found that TCRs clustered in the first cohort also tended to co-occur in the roughly 120 validation repertoires, with roughly 95% of cluster scores above 0. According to the authors, the approach could potentially be generalized to other disease states and immunological phenotypes. A few of the identified cytomegalovirus-associated TCR beta chains were confirmed in vitro to be specific for cytomegalovirus antigens.

Sequencing used PBMCs. The source is a man aged 18 to 29 in good health and CMV-seronegative. Recombination linked TRBV6-5 to TRBJ1-3; the D gene cannot be named for sure. The bases read TGTGCGTCCTTCTCTGGAAACACCATATATTTT. This yields the protein CASFSGNTIYF.